The 29 T cell receptor beta chains below all came from one sample that was sequenced in a study of T cell responses to AZD1222 COVID-19 vaccine. Data came from immunoSEQ multiplex PCR; TCRdb stores just in-frame clones and leaves some out. The table shows roughly 140,000 clones, with about 93% occurring only once. This specimen was peripheral blood, taken on day 0 of AZD1222 vaccination. These receptors were collected from an adult in good health.

The V call is TRBV29-1, the J call TRBJ1-2; TRBD1 matches at 8 bases. V was clipped by 4 bases and J by 10 bases; unmatched bases: 5. The CDR3 runs 11 residues. Germline V lookup: CDR1 SQVTM, CDR2 ANQGSEA. The CDR3 nucleotides are TGCAGCGTTGCCCAGGGGGCCGACTACACCTTC. The encoded protein is CSVAQGADYTF.

The chain joins TRBV29-1 to TRBJ2-7; tentatively, D is TRBD2 (6 bases). The CDR3 length is 11 residues. The germline V gene has CDR1 SQVTM and CDR2 ANQGSEA. Trimming stripped 7 bases from V and 5 bases from J, with 12 bases between. The chain's CDR3 is CSAREVDEQYF. The CDR3 nucleotides are TGCAGCGCCAGGGAGGTTGACGAGCAGTACTTC.

The chain employs TRBV24-1 and TRBJ2-7; TRBD2 matches at 8 bases. This CDR3 comprises 14 residues. The trim removed 5 bases at V and 5 bases at J, leaving 7 bases unmatched. Germline CDR1 is KGHDR and CDR2 is SFDVKD. For the CDR3, the DNA is TGTGCCACCAGTGTCAGCGGGAGATCTCACGAGCAGTACTTC. This encodes CATSVSGRSHEQYF.

V usage is TRBV5-1 and J usage is TRBJ2-2, with 7 bases lining up with TRBD1. V gave up 0 bases and J gave up 8 bases; unmatched junction bases: 10. The germline gives CDR1 SGHRS, CDR2 YFSETQ. The CDR3 covers 16 residues. The CDR3 bases are TGCGCCAGCAGCTTGGCAGGGGACAGAACGTATGGGGAGCTGTTTTTT. It yields the protein CASSLAGDRTYGELFF. The full variable domain, in which reference TRBV5-1 and TRBJ2-2 provide the parts outside the CDR3, is KAGVTQTPRYLIKTRGQQVTLSCSPISGHRSVSWYQQTPGQGLQFLFEYFSETQRNKGNFPGRFSGRQFSNSRSEMNVSTLELGDSALYLCASSLAGDRTYGELFFGEGSRLTVL.

The rearrangement links TRBV18 to TRBJ1-5; D is uncertain. CDR1 is KGHSH, CDR2 LQKENI, per germline. CDR3 length equals 17 residues. V lost 0 bases and J 4 bases, leaving 16 bases between the germline ends. CDR3 amino acids: CASSPPEAQVANQPQHF. The CDR3 DNA follows: TGTGCCAGCTCACCACCTGAGGCCCAAGTGGCTAATCAGCCCCAGCATTTT.

The chain has TRBV24-1 and TRBJ2-3; TRBD1 matches at 10 bases. This CDR3 is 17 amino acids long. V shed 2 bases, J shed 3 bases, and the junction held 7 bases outside the gene matches. Germline assignment: CDR1 KGHDR and CDR2 SFDVKD. This chain's CDR3 is CATSDSGQGEATDTQYF. CDR3 nucleotide sequence: TGTGCCACCAGTGATTCCGGACAGGGGGAGGCAACAGATACGCAGTATTTT.

This clone has only one observation. This chain uses TRBV7-9 with TRBJ1-4; the match to TRBD1 covers 8 bases. The V segment lost 1 base and the J segment 5 bases; nucleotides outside the gene matches: 9. The CDR3 is made up of 17 amino acids. The germline V gene has CDR1 SEHNR and CDR2 FQNEAQ (reference sequence). This CDR3 is CASSLGGTGGSNEKLFF. The CDR3 DNA reads as TGTGCCAGCAGCTTAGGAGGGACAGGAGGATCCAATGAAAAACTGTTTTTT. The entire variable domain, with the rest obtained from reference TRBV7-9 and TRBJ1-4, is as follows: DTGVSQNPRHKITKRGQNVTFRCDPISEHNRLYWYRQTLGQGPEFLTYFQNEAQLEKSRLLSDRFSAERPKGSFSTLEIQRTEQGDSAMYLCASSLGGTGGSNEKLFFGSGTQLSVL.

The rearrangement uses TRBV5-8 and TRBJ2-1; TRBD2 matches at 14 bases. CDR1 is SGHTS, CDR2 YDEGEE, per germline. V gave up 0 bases and J gave up 13 bases; unmatched junction bases: 9. The CDR3 length is 16 residues. The CDR3 spells CASSLAGTSGSVRQFF. The DNA for the CDR3 is TGTGCCAGCAGCTTGGCCGGGACTAGCGGGAGTGTGAGACAGTTCTTC. The full variable domain, with the rest looked up from reference TRBV5-8 and TRBJ2-1, is EAGVTQSPTHLIKTRGQQATLRCSPISGHTSVYWYQQALGLGLQFLLWYDEGEERNRGNFPPRFSGRQFPNYSSELNVNALELEDSALYLCASSLAGTSGSVRQFFGPGTRLTVL.

V is TRBV3-1 (or the pseudogene TRBV3-2) and J is TRBJ2-1; D tentatively fits TRBD1 or TRBD2 (7 bases each). Germline CDR1 LGHDT, CDR2 YNNKEL (reference sequence). Trimming shortened V by 1 base and J by 9 bases, and 10 bases separated the two germline ends. This CDR3 spans 13 amino acids. The CDR3 protein is CASSQGEGAEQFF. The CDR3, as DNA: TGTGCCAGCAGCCAAGGGGAGGGGGCTGAGCAGTTCTTC.

The chain employs TRBV5-1 and TRBJ2-1; D is undetermined. Germline-derived CDR1 and CDR2 are SGHRS and YFSETQ. Trimming took 0 bases from V and 9 from J, leaving 7 bases between them. The CDR3 covers 12 residues. This CDR3 reads CASSLGGSEQFF. CDR3 nucleotide sequence: TGCGCCAGCAGCTTGGGCGGCAGTGAGCAGTTCTTC.

The chain is built from TRBV4-1 and TRBJ2-3; D may be TRBD1 (7 bases). V gave up 5 bases and J gave up 5 bases, with 14 bases separating them. Germline V lookup: CDR1 MGHRA, CDR2 YSYEKL. The CDR3 totals 14 residues. CDR3 nucleotides: TGCGCCAGCAGCTTGGCCAGGGGGGTAGATACGCAGTATTTT. This translates into CASSLARGVDTQYF.

The V gene is TRBV7-8, the J gene TRBJ1-1, with a possible D match to TRBD1 (5 bases). Germline CDR1 SGHVS, CDR2 FQNEAQ. The germline V and J ends were trimmed by 7 bases and 0 bases, with 15 bases remaining between them. The CDR3 contains 15 residues. This chain's CDR3 is CASTPRGGLNTEAFF. CDR3 sequence (DNA): TGTGCCAGCACACCAAGGGGTGGGCTGAACACTGAAGCTTTCTTT.

CDR3 sequence: CASSWDRDNSPLHF. CDR3 nucleotides: TGTGCCAGCAGTTGGGACAGGGATAATTCACCCCTCCACTTT. The chain combines TRBV28 with TRBJ1-6; TRBD1 aligns across 9 bases. CDR1 MDHEN and CDR2 SYDVKM come from the germline V gene. This CDR3 contains 14 residues. V gave up 4 bases and J gave up 5 bases; unmatched junction bases: 0. The whole variable domain, remainder taken from reference TRBV28 and TRBJ1-6, is DVKVTQSSRYLVKRTGEKVFLECVQDMDHENMFWYRQDPGLGLRLIYFSYDVKMKEKGDIPEGYSVSREKKERFSLILESASTNQTSMYLCASSWDRDNSPLHFGNGTRLTVT.

This clone was recorded once. The chain employs TRBV9 and TRBJ1-2; no clear D gene. Deletions cut 0 bases from V and 8 bases from J, with 14 bases between. This CDR3 spans 14 amino acids. Per germline, CDR1 SGDLS and CDR2 YYNGEE. CDR3 sequence reads: CASSVGTGLKGYTF. In nucleotides, the CDR3 is TGTGCCAGCAGCGTAGGTACGGGTCTTAAGGGCTACACCTTC. Full variable domain (remainder filled in from reference TRBV9 and TRBJ1-2): DSGVTQTPKHLITATGQRVTLRCSPRSGDLSVYWYQQSLDQGLQFLIQYYNGEERAKGNILERFSAQQFPDLHSELNLSSLELGDSALYFCASSVGTGLKGYTFGSGTRLTVV.

The CDR3 DNA reads as TGTGCCAGCAGCCAAGATCTAATGCGGGTCACAGATACGCAGTATTTT. Its protein product is CASSQDLMRVTDTQYF. V usage is TRBV3-1 (or the pseudogene TRBV3-2) and J usage is TRBJ2-3; possibly TRBD2 for D (5 bases). The CDR3 runs to 16 residues. The germline V gene encodes CDR1 LGHDT and CDR2 YNNKEL (reference sequence). Trimming left V 0 bases short and J 2 bases short, with 12 bases between.

This clone has just one count. The chain uses TRBV19 and TRBJ1-5; TRBD1 matches 8 bases. Trimming at V came to 2 bases and at J to 4 bases, leaving 7 bases not matched to a gene. The CDR3 consists of 16 residues. Germline V gene data show CDR1 as LNHDA and CDR2 as SQIVND (reference sequence). CDR3 sequence: CASSINPGTGNQPQHF. The CDR3 nucleotides are TGTGCCAGTAGTATAAACCCTGGGACAGGTAATCAGCCCCAGCATTTT.

The V call is TRBV6-1, the J call TRBJ2-5; 7 bases fit TRBD1. CDR1 and CDR2 (germline): MNHNS, SASEGT. The CDR3 consists of 16 residues. The V and J ends lost 3 bases and 3 bases, in that order; junction bases with no gene match: 10. This CDR3 is CASSDLGGRFEETQYF. DNA of the CDR3: TGTGCCAGCAGTGATTTAGGGGGCAGATTTGAAGAGACCCAGTACTTC.

This chain links TRBV29-1 with TRBJ1-2; D unclear. Germline V gene sequence: CDR1 SQVTM, CDR2 ANQGSEA. This CDR3 is built from 11 residues. V lost 5 bases, J lost 4 bases, and 8 bases lay in between. The CDR3 DNA reads TGCAGCGTTTGGGCTGGCTATGGCTACACCTTC. Its protein is CSVWAGYGYTF. Full variable domain (outside the CDR3, taken from reference TRBV29-1 and TRBJ1-2): SAVISQKPSRDICQRGTSLTIQCQVDSQVTMMFWYRQQPGQSLTLIATANQGSEATYESGFVIDKFPISRPNLTFSTLTVSNMSPEDSSIYLCSVWAGYGYTFGSGTRLTVV.

V gene TRBV11-1 combines with J gene TRBJ2-7; D is possibly TRBD1 (6 bases). Trimming shortened V by 4 bases and J by 0 bases, and 13 bases separated the two germline ends. The CDR3 sequence is 15 residues long. Germline CDR1 SGHAT, CDR2 FQDESV (reference sequence). The DNA of the CDR3 is TGTGCCAGCAGCTCCCGACAGGCCTTCTCCTACGAGCAGTACTTC. Its translation is CASSSRQAFSYEQYF.

This clone was seen a single time. The J gene is TRBJ2-1, the V gene TRBV6-5, with a possible D match to TRBD1 (5 bases). CDR3 length: 16 residues. Trimming took off 0 bases at V and 9 bases at J, with 18 bases between the two ends. Germline CDR1 and CDR2: MNHEY and SVGAGI. Here the CDR3 reads CASSYSRRRAFSEQFF. The CDR3, as DNA: TGTGCCAGCAGTTACTCGAGACGCAGGGCTTTTAGTGAGCAGTTCTTC.

J is TRBJ2-3 and V is TRBV7-2, with TRBD2 matching over 9 bases. Trimming took 2 bases from V and 4 from J; bases not matched to a gene: 4. CDR1 and CDR2 (germline): SGHTA, FQGNSA. The CDR3 contains 15 residues. The CDR3 DNA reads as TGTGCCAGCAGCTTACAGCGGGGGGCCTCAGATACGCAGTATTTT. Translating gives CASSLQRGASDTQYF.

The rearrangement links TRBV11-2 to TRBJ1-4; unclear D gene. V gave up 1 base and J gave up 8 bases, with 8 bases separating them. This CDR3 is 13 amino acids long. CDR1 and CDR2 from the germline V gene are SGHAT and FQNNGV. The CDR3 region is CASSLVQQEKLFF. Written as DNA, the CDR3 is TGTGCCAGCAGCTTAGTGCAGCAAGAAAAACTGTTTTTT.

The chain employs TRBV7-8 and TRBJ1-3; 7 bases agree with TRBD1. The CDR3 has 18 amino acids. With V trimmed by 7 bases and J by 3 bases, 18 bases remained unmatched. CDR1 SGHVS and CDR2 FQNEAQ come from the germline V gene. The CDR3 DNA is TGTGCCAGCACCGAAGAAACGGGAGACAGGGTGGTTGGAAACACCATATATTTT. Protein product: CASTEETGDRVVGNTIYF.

The genes are TRBV19 and TRBJ2-2; perhaps TRBD2 as D (6 bases). The CDR3 runs to 14 residues. Trimming took 4 bases from V and 7 from J, leaving 13 bases between them. Germline V CDR1 and CDR2: LNHDA, SQIVND (reference sequence). The CDR3 DNA follows: TGTGCCAGTAGTACGGGACTCCCCAGCGGGGAGCTGTTTTTT. Protein: CASSTGLPSGELFF. The variable domain in full, with the rest retrieved from reference TRBV19 and TRBJ2-2, is DGGITQSPKYLFRKEGQNVTLSCEQNLNHDAMYWYRQDPGQGLRLIYYSQIVNDFQKGDIAEGYSVSREKKESFPLTVTSAQKNPTAFYLCASSTGLPSGELFFGEGSRLTVL.

This chain connects TRBV6-5 to TRBJ2-7; 7 positions agree with TRBD2. From germline, CDR1 is MNHEY and CDR2 SVGAGI. The V gene end was trimmed by 7 bases and the J gene end by 3 bases; junction bases not matched to a gene: 9. This CDR3 contains 14 residues. CDR3 loop: CASTNQGGFYEQYF. CDR3 DNA: TGTGCCAGCACCAACCAGGGAGGGTTCTACGAGCAGTACTTC.

The chain combines TRBV7-3 with TRBJ2-1; D is possibly TRBD1 or TRBD2 (5 bases each). This CDR3 has 15 residues. Germline CDR1 is SGHTA and CDR2 is FQGTGA. The V end lost 0 bases, the J end lost 0 bases, and 6 bases lay between the germline ends. This CDR3 is CASSLTRGSYNEQFF. Here the CDR3 DNA reads TGTGCCAGCAGCTTAACGAGGGGCTCCTACAATGAGCAGTTCTTC.

The chain joins TRBV6-1 to TRBJ2-4, with a tentative D call TRBD2 (5 bases). Germline V CDR1 and CDR2: MNHNS, SASEGT. V lost 2 bases and J lost 11, with 16 bases in between. This CDR3 comprises 14 residues. CDR3 protein: CASSEIQVGSFQYF. In DNA, the CDR3 is TGTGCCAGCAGTGAAATCCAAGTAGGGAGTTTTCAGTACTTC.

This clone was recorded only once. The rearrangement joins TRBV19 to TRBJ2-7, with TRBD1 identical over 7 bases. V shed 5 bases and J 1 base; nucleotides not matched to a gene: 11. Germline-derived CDR1 and CDR2 are LNHDA and SQIVND (reference sequence). This CDR3 spans 16 amino acids. In DNA form, the CDR3 reads TGTGCCAGTAGTCCCGGACAGGCCCTATATTCCTACGAGCAGTACTTC. Its protein product is CASSPGQALYSYEQYF.

The chain combines TRBV27 with TRBJ2-7; 11 bases agree with TRBD1. Germline V gene lookup returns CDR1 MNHEY and CDR2 SMNVEV (reference sequence). The CDR3 covers 15 residues. V gave up 5 bases and J gave up 3 bases; unmatched junction bases: 6. The CDR3 loop reads CASSKPGQGVYEQYF. CDR3 DNA sequence: TGTGCCAGCAGTAAACCGGGACAGGGGGTCTACGAGCAGTACTTC.